This T cell receptor beta chain was sequenced during a study of blood T cell repertoires in COVID-19. Repertoires were generated with immunoSEQ multiplex PCR, while TCRdb's copy carries only in-frame clones and drops some. Here the sample spans some 340,000 clones, more than 90% being singletons. This CDR3 has 13 amino acids. V shed 7 bases and J shed 0 bases, with 10 bases lying between them. CDR1 and CDR2 (germline): MNHEY, SVGAGI. The sample taken for sequencing was PBMCs or T cells enriched from blood (not recorded which). The receptor was derived from a woman under 40 who had been exposed to COVID-19. The chain recombines TRBV6-5 with TRBJ2-7, with D possibly being TRBD1 (6 bases). Written as DNA, the CDR3 is TGTGCCAGCAAACCAGGGGCCTCCTACGAGCAGTACTTC. Protein sequence: CASKPGASYEQYF.